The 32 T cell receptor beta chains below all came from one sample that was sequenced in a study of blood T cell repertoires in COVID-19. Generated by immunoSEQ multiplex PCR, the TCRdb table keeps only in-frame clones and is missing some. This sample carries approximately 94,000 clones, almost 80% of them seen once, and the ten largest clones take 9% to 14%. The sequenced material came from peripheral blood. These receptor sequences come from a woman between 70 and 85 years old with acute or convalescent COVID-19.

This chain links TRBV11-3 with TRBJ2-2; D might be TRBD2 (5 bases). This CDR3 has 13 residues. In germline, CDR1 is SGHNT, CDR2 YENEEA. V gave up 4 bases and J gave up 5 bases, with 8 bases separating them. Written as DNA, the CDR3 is TGTGCCAGCAGCTCGAGGGCGACCGGGGAGCTGTTTTTT. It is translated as CASSSRATGELFF.

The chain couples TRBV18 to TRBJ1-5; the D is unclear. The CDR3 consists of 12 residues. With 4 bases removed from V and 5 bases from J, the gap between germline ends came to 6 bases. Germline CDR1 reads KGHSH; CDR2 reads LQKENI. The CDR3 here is CASSLIDQPQHF. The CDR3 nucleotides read TGTGCCAGCTCACTCATAGATCAGCCCCAGCATTTT.

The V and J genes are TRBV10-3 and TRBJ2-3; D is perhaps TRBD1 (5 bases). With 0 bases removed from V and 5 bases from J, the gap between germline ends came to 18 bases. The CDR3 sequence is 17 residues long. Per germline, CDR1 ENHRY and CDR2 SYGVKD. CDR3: CAISESTVGPGGDTQYF. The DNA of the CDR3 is TGTGCCATCAGTGAGTCGACTGTGGGGCCCGGTGGAGATACGCAGTATTTT.

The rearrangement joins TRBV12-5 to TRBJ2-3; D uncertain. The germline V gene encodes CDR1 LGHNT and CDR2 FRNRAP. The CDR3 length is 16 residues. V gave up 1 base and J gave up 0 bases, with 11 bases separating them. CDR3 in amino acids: CASGLAAGASTDTQYF. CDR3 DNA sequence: TGTGCTAGTGGTTTGGCCGCCGGAGCGAGCACAGATACGCAGTATTTT.

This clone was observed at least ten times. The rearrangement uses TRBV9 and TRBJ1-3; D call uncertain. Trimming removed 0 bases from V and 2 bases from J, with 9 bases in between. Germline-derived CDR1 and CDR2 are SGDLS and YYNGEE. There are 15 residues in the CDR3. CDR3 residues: CASSVVVEAGNTIYF. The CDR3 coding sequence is TGTGCCAGCAGCGTAGTGGTGGAGGCTGGAAACACCATATATTTT.

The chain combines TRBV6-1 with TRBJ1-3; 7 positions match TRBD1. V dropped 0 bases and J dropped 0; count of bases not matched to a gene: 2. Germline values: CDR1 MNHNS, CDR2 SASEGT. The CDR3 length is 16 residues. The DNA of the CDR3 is TGTGCCAGCAGTGAAGCGGGGACAGTCTCTGGAAACACCATATATTTT. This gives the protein CASSEAGTVSGNTIYF.

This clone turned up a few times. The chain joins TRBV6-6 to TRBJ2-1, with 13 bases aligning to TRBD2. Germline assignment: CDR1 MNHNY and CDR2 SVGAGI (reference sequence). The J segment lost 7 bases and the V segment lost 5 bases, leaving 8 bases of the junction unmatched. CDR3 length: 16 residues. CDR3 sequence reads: CASSTGGTSGANEQFF. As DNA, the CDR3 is TGTGCCAGCAGTACGGGGGGGACTAGCGGGGCGAATGAGCAGTTCTTC.

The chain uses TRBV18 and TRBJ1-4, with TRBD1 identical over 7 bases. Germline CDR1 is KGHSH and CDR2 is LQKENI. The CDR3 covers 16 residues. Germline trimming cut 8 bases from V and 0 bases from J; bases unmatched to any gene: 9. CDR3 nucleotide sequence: TGTGCCAGCCGACAGGGTCCCGGGACAACTAATGAAAAACTGTTTTTT. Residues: CASRQGPGTTNEKLFF.

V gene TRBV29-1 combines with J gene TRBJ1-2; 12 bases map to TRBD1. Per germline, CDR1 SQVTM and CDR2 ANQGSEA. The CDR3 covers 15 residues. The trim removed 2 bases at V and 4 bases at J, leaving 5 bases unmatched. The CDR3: CSVEKGTGGVYGYTF. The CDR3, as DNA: TGCAGCGTTGAAAAGGGGACAGGGGGCGTCTATGGCTACACCTTC.

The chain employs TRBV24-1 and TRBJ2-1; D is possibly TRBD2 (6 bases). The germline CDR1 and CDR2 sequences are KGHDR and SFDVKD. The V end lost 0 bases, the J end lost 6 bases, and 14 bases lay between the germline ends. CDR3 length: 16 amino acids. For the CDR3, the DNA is TGTGCCACCAGTGATTTGAACGGGGGAGCAAGCAATGAGCAGTTCTTC. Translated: CATSDLNGGASNEQFF.

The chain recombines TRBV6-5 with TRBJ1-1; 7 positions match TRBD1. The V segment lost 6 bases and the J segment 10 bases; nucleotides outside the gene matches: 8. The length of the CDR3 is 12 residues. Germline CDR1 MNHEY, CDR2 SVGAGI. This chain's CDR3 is CASRDETGRAFF. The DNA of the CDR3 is TGTGCCAGCAGAGACGAGACAGGGCGAGCTTTCTTT.

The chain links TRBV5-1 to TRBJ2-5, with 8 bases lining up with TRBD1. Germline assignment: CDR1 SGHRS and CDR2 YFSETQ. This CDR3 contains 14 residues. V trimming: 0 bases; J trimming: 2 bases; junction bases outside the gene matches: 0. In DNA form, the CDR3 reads TGCGCCAGCAGCTTGGGGACAGGGCAAGAGACCCAGTACTTC. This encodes CASSLGTGQETQYF.

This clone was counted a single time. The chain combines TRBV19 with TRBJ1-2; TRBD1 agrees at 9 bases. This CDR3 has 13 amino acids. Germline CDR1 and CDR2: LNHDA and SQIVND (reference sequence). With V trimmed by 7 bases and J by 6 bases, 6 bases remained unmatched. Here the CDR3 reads CASIQQGADGYTF. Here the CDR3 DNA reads TGTGCCAGTATACAACAGGGGGCAGATGGCTACACCTTC.

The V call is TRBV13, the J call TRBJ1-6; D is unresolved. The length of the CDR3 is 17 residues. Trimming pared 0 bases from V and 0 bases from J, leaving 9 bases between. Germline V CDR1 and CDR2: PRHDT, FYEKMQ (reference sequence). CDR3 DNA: TGTGCCAGCAGCTTAGGCCCGGGGAGCTCCTATAATTCACCCCTCCACTTT. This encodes CASSLGPGSSYNSPLHF.

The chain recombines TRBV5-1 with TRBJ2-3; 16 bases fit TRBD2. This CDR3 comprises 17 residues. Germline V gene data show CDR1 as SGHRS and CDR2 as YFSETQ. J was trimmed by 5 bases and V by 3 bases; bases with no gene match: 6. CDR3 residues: CASSSGLAGGRGDTQYF. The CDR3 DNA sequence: TGCGCCAGCAGCTCGGGACTAGCGGGGGGGCGTGGAGATACGCAGTATTTT.

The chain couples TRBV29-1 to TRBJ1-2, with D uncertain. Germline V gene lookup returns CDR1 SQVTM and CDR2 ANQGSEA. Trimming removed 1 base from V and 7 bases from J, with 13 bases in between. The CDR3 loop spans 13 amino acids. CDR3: CSVEGAGEGGYTF. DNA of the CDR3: TGCAGCGTTGAAGGGGCGGGAGAAGGTGGCTACACCTTC.

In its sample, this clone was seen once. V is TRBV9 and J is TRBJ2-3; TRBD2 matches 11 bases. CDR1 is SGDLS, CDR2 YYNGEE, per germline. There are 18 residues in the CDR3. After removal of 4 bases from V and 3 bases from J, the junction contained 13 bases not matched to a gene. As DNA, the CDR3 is TGTGCCAGCAGCTTTAGGGGAATAGCGGGGGGGCCTACAGATACGCAGTATTTT. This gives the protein CASSFRGIAGGPTDTQYF.

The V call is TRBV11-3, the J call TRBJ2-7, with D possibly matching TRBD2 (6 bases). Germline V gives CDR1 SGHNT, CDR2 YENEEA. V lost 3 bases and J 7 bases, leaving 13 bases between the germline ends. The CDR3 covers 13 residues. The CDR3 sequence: CASSFNGAGEQYF. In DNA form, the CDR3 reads TGTGCCAGCAGCTTCAACGGGGCGGGGGAGCAGTACTTC.

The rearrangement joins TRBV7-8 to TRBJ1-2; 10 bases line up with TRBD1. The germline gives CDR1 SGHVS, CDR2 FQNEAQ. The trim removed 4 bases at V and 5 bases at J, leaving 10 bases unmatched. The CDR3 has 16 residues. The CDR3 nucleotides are TGTGCCAGCAGCTCCCTAGGACAGGGGGTTGTTTATGGCTACACCTTC. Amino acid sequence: CASSSLGQGVVYGYTF.

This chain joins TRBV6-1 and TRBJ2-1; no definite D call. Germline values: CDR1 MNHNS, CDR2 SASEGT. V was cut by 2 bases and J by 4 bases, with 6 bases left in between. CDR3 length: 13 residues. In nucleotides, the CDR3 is TGTGCCAGCAGTGAAAACAGTTACAATGAGCAGTTCTTC. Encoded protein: CASSENSYNEQFF.

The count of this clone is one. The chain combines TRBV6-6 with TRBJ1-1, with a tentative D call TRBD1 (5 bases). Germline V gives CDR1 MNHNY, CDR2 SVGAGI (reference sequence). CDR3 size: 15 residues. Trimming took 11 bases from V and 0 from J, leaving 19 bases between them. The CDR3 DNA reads TGTGCCGCGCTCACGGGGGGGAACATGAACACTGAAGCTTTCTTT. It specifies CAALTGGNMNTEAFF.

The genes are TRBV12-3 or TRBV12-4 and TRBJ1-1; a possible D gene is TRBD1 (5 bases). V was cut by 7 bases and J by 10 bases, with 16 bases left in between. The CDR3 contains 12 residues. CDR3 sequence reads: CASTLQGQGAFF. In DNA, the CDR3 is TGTGCCAGCACTCTCCAGGGCCAAGGAGCTTTCTTT.

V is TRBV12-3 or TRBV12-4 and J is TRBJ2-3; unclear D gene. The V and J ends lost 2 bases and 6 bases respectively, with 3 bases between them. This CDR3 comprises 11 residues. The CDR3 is CASSLLDTQYF. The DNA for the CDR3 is TGTGCCAGCAGTTTACTGGATACGCAGTATTTT.

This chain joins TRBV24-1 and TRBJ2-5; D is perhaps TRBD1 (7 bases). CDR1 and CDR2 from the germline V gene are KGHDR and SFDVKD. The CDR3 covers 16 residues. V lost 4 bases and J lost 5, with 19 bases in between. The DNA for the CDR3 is TGTGCCACCAGTGACCCTGCAGGAGGGGGCAGGGAGACCCAGTACTTC. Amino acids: CATSDPAGGGRETQYF.

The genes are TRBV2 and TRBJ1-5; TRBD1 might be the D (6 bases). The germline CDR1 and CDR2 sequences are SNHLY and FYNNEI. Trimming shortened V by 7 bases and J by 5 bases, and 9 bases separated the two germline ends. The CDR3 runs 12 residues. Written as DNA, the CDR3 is TGTGCCAGCACGGACAGTTATCAGCCCCAGCATTTT. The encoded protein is CASTDSYQPQHF.

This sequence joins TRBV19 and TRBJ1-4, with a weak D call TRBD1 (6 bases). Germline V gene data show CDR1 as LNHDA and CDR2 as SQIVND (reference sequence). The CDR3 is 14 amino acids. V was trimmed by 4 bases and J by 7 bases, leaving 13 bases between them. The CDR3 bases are TGTGCCAGTAGTACTACAGGGCAAGGTGAAAAACTGTTTTTT. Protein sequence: CASSTTGQGEKLFF.

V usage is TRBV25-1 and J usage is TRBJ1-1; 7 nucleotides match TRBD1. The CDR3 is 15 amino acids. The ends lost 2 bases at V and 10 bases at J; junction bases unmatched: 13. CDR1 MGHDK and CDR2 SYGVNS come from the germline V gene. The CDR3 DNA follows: TGTGCCAGCAGTGAACAGGAAGGGGGCAGGATTAGAGCTTTCTTT. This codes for CASSEQEGGRIRAFF.

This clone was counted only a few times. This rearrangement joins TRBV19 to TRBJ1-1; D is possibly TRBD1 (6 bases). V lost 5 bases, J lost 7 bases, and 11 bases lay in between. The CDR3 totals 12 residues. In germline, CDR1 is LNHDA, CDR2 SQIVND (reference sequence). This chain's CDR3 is CASSSQGNEAFF. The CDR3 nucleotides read TGTGCCAGTAGTTCCCAGGGGAATGAAGCTTTCTTT.

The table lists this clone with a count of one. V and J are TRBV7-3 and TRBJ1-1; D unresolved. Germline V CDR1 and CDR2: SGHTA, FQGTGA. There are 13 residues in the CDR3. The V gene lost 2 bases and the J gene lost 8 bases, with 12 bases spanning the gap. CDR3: CASSLGPQAEAFF. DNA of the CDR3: TGTGCCAGCAGCTTAGGCCCCCAGGCCGAAGCTTTCTTT.

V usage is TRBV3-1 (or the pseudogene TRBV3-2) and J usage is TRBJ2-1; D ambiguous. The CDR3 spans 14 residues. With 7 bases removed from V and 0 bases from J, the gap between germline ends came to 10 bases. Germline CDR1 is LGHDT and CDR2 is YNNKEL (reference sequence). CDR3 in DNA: TGTGCCAGCACCGGCCGGAGCTCCTACAATGAGCAGTTCTTC. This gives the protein CASTGRSSYNEQFF.

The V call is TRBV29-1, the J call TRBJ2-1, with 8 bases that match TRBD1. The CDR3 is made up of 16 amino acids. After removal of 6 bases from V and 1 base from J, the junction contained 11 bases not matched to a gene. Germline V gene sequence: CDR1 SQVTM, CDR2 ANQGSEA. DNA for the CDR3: TGCAGCGTGGCCCCTTTGGGACAGGATTCCTACAATGAGCAGTTCTTC. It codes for CSVAPLGQDSYNEQFF.

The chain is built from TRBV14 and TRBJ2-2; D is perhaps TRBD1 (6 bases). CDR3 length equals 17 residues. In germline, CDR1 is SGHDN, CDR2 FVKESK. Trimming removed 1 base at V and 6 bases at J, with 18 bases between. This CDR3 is CASSQGWVHRDPGELFF. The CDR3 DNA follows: TGTGCCAGCAGCCAAGGATGGGTTCACAGGGATCCCGGGGAGCTGTTTTTT.